This TCR beta chain was observed in a study of blood T cell repertoires in COVID-19. In the study overall: Specimens from acute and convalescent COVID-19 originated in the United States, Italy and Spain. T cells, B-cell-depleted T cells, or PBMCs supplied cDNA or gDNA.

Authors' processing steps: From reference gene primer amplification, estimates of nucleated cell counts were derived. Here immunoSEQ multiplex PCR was the method, and the copy in TCRdb shows in-frame clones only, minus some. The V and J calls and clone size come from that table; D and trimming were worked out from the DNA. The sample has nearly 300,000 clones, around 88% seen once. Trimming took 5 bases from V and 1 from J; bases not matched to a gene: 11. The CDR3 is 17 residues long. Germline assignment: CDR1 MDHEN and CDR2 SYDVKM. The chain recombines TRBV28 with TRBJ1-2, with 9 bases matching TRBD1. Sequencing was done on a sample of peripheral blood. The TCR sequence derives from a woman aged 25 to 39 who had recovered from COVID-19. CDR3 in amino acids: CASSPGGGQGRNYGYTF. In nucleotides, the CDR3 is TGTGCCAGCAGTCCCGGGGGGGGACAGGGTCGTAACTATGGCTACACCTTC.